These T cell receptor beta chains were read from a single sample in a study of post-analysis software for immune sequencing data. TCRdb re-called the PCR reads through MiXCR, storing one row per CDR3 protein. The top ten clones hold approximately 4.2% of a sample with 740,000 or so distinct CDR3 sequences, under 70% of them seen once. The sequencing input was blood. Every receptor here comes from a girl aged 5 to 17 with multiple sclerosis. The CDR3 runs from the conserved cysteine through the conserved F or W. The D gene is left open where the match is weak. A row's size may be missing; if present it is once, few, many or a size class.

d_call j_call v_call clone_size cdr3_aa cdr3_nt
- TRBJ2-2 TRBV11-1 - CASSSFGPVAKVELFF TGTGCCAGCAGCTCCTTTGGTCCTGTGGCCAAGGTGGAGCTGTTTTTT
TRBD1 TRBJ1-5 TRBV6-4 - CASNHPTGTGGGLGSNQPQHF TGTGCCAGCAATCATCCTACCGGGACAGGGGGCGGGTTGGGGAGCAATCAGCCCCAGCATTTT
- TRBJ2-5 TRBV25-1 - CASSRLQTQYF TGTGCCAGCAGCCGCCTACAGACCCAGTACTTC
TRBD1 TRBJ2-1 TRBV12-3/TRBV12-4 - CASSFRTGSYNEQFF TGTGCCAGCAGCTTCAGGACAGGGAGCTACAATGAGCAGTTCTTC
- TRBJ1-2 TRBV20-1 - CSASSGDGAYGYTF TGCAGTGCTAGCAGCGGGGATGGCGCCTATGGCTACACCTTC
- TRBJ1-1 TRBV5-1 - CASSPAGSRNTEAFF TGCGCCAGCAGCCCCGCGGGTTCGCGGAACACTGAAGCTTTCTTT
- TRBJ2-1 TRBV15 - CATRGAAERGNEQFF TGTGCCACCAGAGGGGCCGCAGAGAGAGGGAATGAGCAGTTCTTC
- TRBJ1-2 TRBV29-1 - CSAQAGSYGYTF TGCAGCGCTCAAGCGGGATCCTATGGCTACACCTTC
TRBD1 TRBJ1-2 TRBV6-1 few CAGQGIDGYTF TGTGCCGGACAGGGGATCGATGGCTACACCTTC
TRBD1 TRBJ1-6 TRBV25-1 - CASRGGAINSPLHF TGTGCCAGCAGAGGGGGCGCAATTAATTCACCCCTCCACTTT
- TRBJ1-4 TRBV6-5 once CASSVARSNEKLFF TGTGCCAGCAGTGTAGCTAGATCTAATGAAAAACTGTTTTTT
- TRBJ2-1 TRBV7-2 - CASRPSGGSYNEQFF TGTGCCAGCAGGCCATCTGGCGGCTCCTACAATGAGCAGTTCTTC
- TRBJ2-7 TRBV4-1 few CASSQAGVSYEQYF TGCGCCAGCAGCCAAGCTGGGGTCTCCTACGAGCAGTACTTC
TRBD2 TRBJ2-7 TRBV20-1 - CSALPPGAGNSYEQYF TGCAGTGCTCTCCCTCCGGGAGCGGGGAACTCCTACGAGCAGTACTTC
TRBD2 TRBJ2-7 TRBV10-3 few CAISLGLEGEQYF TGTGCCATCAGTCTAGGACTAGAAGGTGAGCAGTACTTC
- TRBJ2-7 TRBV20-1 - CSARTGLPLGQYF TGCAGTGCTAGAACCGGACTCCCACTGGGGCAGTACTTC
TRBD2 TRBJ2-7 TRBV29-1 - CSVERNGRGSYEQYF TGCAGCGTTGAACGGAACGGGAGGGGGTCCTACGAGCAGTACTTC
- TRBJ2-5 TRBV7-3 - CASSLNSGREETQYF TGTGCCAGCAGCTTAAATTCTGGACGGGAAGAGACCCAGTACTTC
- TRBJ2-5 TRBV12-3/TRBV12-4 few CASSLETGGQETQYF TGTGCCAGCAGTCTTGAGACAGGAGGGCAAGAGACCCAGTACTTC
- TRBJ1-4 TRBV2 - CASSIQQQVHDEKLFF TGTGCCAGCAGCATCCAGCAGCAGGTCCACGATGAAAAACTGTTTTTT
TRBD2 TRBJ2-3 TRBV20-1 few CSAVLAGRDTQYF TGCAGTGCAGTACTAGCGGGAAGAGATACGCAGTATTTT
- TRBJ2-7 TRBV21-1 once CASSKVRAGVHEQYF TGTGCCAGCAGCAAAGTTCGAGCGGGAGTGCACGAGCAGTACTTC
TRBD2 TRBJ2-3 TRBV20-1 - CSASLAGATDTQYF TGCAGTGCTAGTTTAGCGGGAGCCACAGATACGCAGTATTTT
TRBD1 TRBJ1-1 TRBV7-8 - CASSLGQGAPNTEAFF TGTGCCAGCAGCTTAGGGCAGGGGGCCCCGAACACTGAAGCTTTCTTT
TRBD2 TRBJ2-1 TRBV20-1 - CSAPGLADNEQFF TGCAGTGCCCCGGGACTAGCGGACAATGAGCAGTTCTTC
TRBD2 TRBJ2-3 TRBV13 - CATRGLAGADTQYF TGTGCCACCCGAGGACTAGCGGGAGCAGATACGCAGTATTTT
- TRBJ2-5 TRBV11-2 - CASSLERSWDLEQETQYF TGTGCCAGCAGCTTAGAACGGAGTTGGGACCTCGAGCAAGAGACCCAGTACTTC
TRBD1 TRBJ2-1 TRBV7-7 few CASSLKTGQGYNEQFF TGTGCCAGCAGCCTAAAGACGGGACAGGGCTACAATGAGCAGTTCTTC
- TRBJ2-7 TRBV6-5 - CASSYSDKSYEQYF TGTGCCAGCAGTTACAGTGACAAAAGCTACGAGCAGTACTTC
- TRBJ2-7 TRBV29-1 few CGVVVPPYEQYF TGCGGCGTTGTAGTTCCACCCTACGAGCAGTACTTC
TRBD1 TRBJ2-5 TRBV29-1 - CSIYLLSDREKETQYF TGCAGCATTTATCTTCTTTCGGACAGGGAAAAAGAGACCCAGTACTTC
TRBD2 TRBJ2-1 TRBV29-1 - CSVEGLSGGAFDEQFF TGCAGCGTTGAAGGGCTTAGCGGGGGGGCCTTTGATGAGCAGTTCTTC